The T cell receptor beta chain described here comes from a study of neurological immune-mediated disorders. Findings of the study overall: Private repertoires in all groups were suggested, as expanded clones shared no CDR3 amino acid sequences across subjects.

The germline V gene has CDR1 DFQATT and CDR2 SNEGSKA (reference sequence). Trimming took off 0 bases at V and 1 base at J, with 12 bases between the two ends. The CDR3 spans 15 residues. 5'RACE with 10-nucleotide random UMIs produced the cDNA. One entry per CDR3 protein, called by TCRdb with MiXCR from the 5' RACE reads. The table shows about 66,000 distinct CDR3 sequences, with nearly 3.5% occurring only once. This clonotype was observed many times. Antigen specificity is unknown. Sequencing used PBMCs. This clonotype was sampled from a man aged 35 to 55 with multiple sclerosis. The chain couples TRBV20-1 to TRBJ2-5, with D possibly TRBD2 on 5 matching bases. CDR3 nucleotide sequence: TGCAGTGCTAGAGATCCCCGAGGGCTCCAAGAGACCCAGTACTTC. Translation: CSARDPRGLQETQYF.